These 24 T cell receptor beta chains were sequenced from one sample in a study of response to subunit inactivated influenza vaccine. MiXCR, applied by TCRdb to the RT-PCR reads, yields one record per CDR3 protein. The repertoire holds hundreds of thousands of distinct CDR3 sequences, with approximately 15% as singletons. Sequencing was performed on PBMCs from blood, taken around 14 days before vaccination. The receptor source for this set is a man aged 45 to 65 who received an inactivated influenza vaccine.

The table lists this clonotype with many counts. The V call is TRBV2, the J call TRBJ2-1, with 7 bases that match TRBD1. The CDR3 extends over 15 amino acids. J lost 4 bases, V lost 3 bases, and 6 bases had no gene match. Looked up from germline, CDR1 is SNHLY and CDR2 is FYNNEI. The CDR3 DNA follows: TGTGCCAGCAGTGAGGCGAGGACAGGTTACAATGAGCAGTTCTTC. It specifies CASSEARTGYNEQFF.

The chain joins TRBV20-1 to TRBJ2-7, with a tentative D call TRBD2 (6 bases). CDR1 and CDR2 from the germline V gene are DFQATT and SNEGSKA (reference sequence). Deletions cut 5 bases from V and 4 bases from J, with 15 bases between. The CDR3 spans 13 residues. This CDR3 reads CSAFRDSRYEQYF. The CDR3 DNA reads as TGCAGTGCTTTCCGGGACTCCAGGTACGAGCAGTACTTC.

The chain is built from TRBV20-1 and TRBJ1-1, with a tentative D call TRBD1 (5 bases). From germline, CDR1 is DFQATT and CDR2 SNEGSKA (reference sequence). The CDR3 extends over 14 amino acids. The ends were cut back, 2 bases at V and 1 base at J, with 11 bases in the middle. The CDR3 region has the DNA TGCAGTGCTAGAAAAGGACACAAGAACACTGAAGCTTTCTTT. Amino acid sequence: CSARKGHKNTEAFF.

J is TRBJ2-1 and V is TRBV20-1, with TRBD2 identical over 11 bases. The germline V gene encodes CDR1 DFQATT and CDR2 SNEGSKA (reference sequence). J was trimmed by 4 bases and V by 6 bases; bases with no gene match: 8. The CDR3 loop spans 15 amino acids. The DNA for the CDR3 is TGCAGTGCCAGATCCGGGACTAGCGGTTACAATGAGCAGTTCTTC. Protein product: CSARSGTSGYNEQFF.

This clonotype has a handful of counts. The chain combines TRBV10-3 with TRBJ2-3, with D uncertain. Germline V lookup: CDR1 ENHRY, CDR2 SYGVKD. CDR3 length: 14 residues. Trimming left V 0 bases short and J 2 bases short, with 6 bases between. CDR3 sequence: CAISESKHTDTQYF. Written as DNA, the CDR3 is TGTGCCATCAGTGAGTCGAAGCACACAGATACGCAGTATTTT.

This clonotype came up many times. V gene TRBV11-2 combines with J gene TRBJ1-4; D gene uncertain. CDR1 is SGHAT and CDR2 is FQNNGV in the germline V gene. The CDR3 is 13 residues long. The V gene lost 5 bases and the J gene lost 5 bases, with 9 bases spanning the gap. The CDR3 loop is CASSVHRNEKLFF. The DNA for the CDR3 is TGTGCCAGCAGCGTCCACAGAAATGAAAAACTGTTTTTT.

This clonotype was seen a handful of times. The rearrangement joins TRBV6-5 to TRBJ2-7; D gene unclear. V was shortened by 7 bases and J by 1 base, with 8 bases between the two germline ends. Looked up from germline, CDR1 is MNHEY and CDR2 is SVGAGI. The length of the CDR3 is 12 residues. The DNA of the CDR3 is TGTGCCAGCAATTCAGATTCCTACGAGCAGTACTTC. Protein product: CASNSDSYEQYF.

The rearrangement uses TRBV19 and TRBJ2-5; 7 bases agree with TRBD1. V shed 6 bases, J shed 3 bases, and the junction held 10 bases outside the gene matches. The CDR3 is made up of 15 amino acids. CDR1 and CDR2 (germline): LNHDA, SQIVND (reference sequence). CDR3 nucleotides: TGTGCCAGTAGCTCAAAGGACAGGCCCGAAGAGACCCAGTACTTC. Translating gives CASSSKDRPEETQYF.

The chain couples TRBV29-1 to TRBJ2-3; no definite D call. Germline CDR1 SQVTM, CDR2 ANQGSEA. The CDR3 is made up of 10 amino acids. Trimming left V 6 bases short and J 2 bases short, with 3 bases between. The CDR3 reads CSVNTDTQYF. The CDR3 DNA is TGCAGCGTCAACACAGATACGCAGTATTTT.

A few counts support this clonotype. V usage is TRBV4-1 and J usage is TRBJ2-7; D gene ambiguous. From germline, CDR1 is MGHRA and CDR2 YSYEKL. With 0 bases removed from V and 0 bases from J, the gap between germline ends came to 12 bases. The CDR3 runs to 16 residues. The CDR3 DNA follows: TGCGCCAGCAGCCAAGATGAAGTCGGTAGCTCCTACGAGCAGTACTTC. It codes for CASSQDEVGSSYEQYF.

This chain joins TRBV2 and TRBJ2-4; weak D call: TRBD1 (6 bases). Trimming took off 6 bases at V and 0 bases at J, with 15 bases between the two ends. Germline lookup yields CDR1 SNHLY and CDR2 FYNNEI. The CDR3 is 16 residues long. In DNA, the CDR3 is TGTGCCAGCAGCCGCAGGGGAATTTTAGCCAAAAACATTCAGTACTTC. Protein product: CASSRRGILAKNIQYF.

The chain joins TRBV28 to TRBJ2-1; 8 bases align to TRBD2. Germline V gives CDR1 MDHEN, CDR2 SYDVKM. The J segment lost 0 bases and the V segment lost 5 bases, leaving 3 bases of the junction unmatched. This CDR3 contains 15 residues. The CDR3 DNA is TGTGCCAGCAGTCTACTAGCGGTCTCCTACAATGAGCAGTTCTTC. It translates to CASSLLAVSYNEQFF.

This clonotype turned up a few times. The chain links TRBV12-3 or TRBV12-4 to TRBJ2-4; 8 bases are a match to TRBD1. V trimming: 5 bases; J trimming: 8 bases; junction bases outside the gene matches: 8. There are 14 residues in the CDR3. For the CDR3, the DNA is TGTGCCAGCAGTCCTGGACAGGGTGGGGACATTCAGTACTTC. Encoded protein: CASSPGQGGDIQYF.

This clonotype has only a few counts. The rearrangement links TRBV4-2 to TRBJ2-4; D uncertain. V shed 4 bases and J shed 8 bases, with 15 bases lying between them. Germline-derived CDR1 and CDR2 are LGHNA and YNFKEQ. The CDR3 is made up of 14 amino acids. The CDR3 is CASSPPSSRHIQYF. DNA of the CDR3: TGTGCCAGCAGCCCCCCGAGTTCTAGGCACATTCAGTACTTC.

This clonotype was detected only a few times. The rearrangement joins TRBV11-3 to TRBJ2-3; 8 positions match TRBD2. The CDR3 loop spans 15 amino acids. CDR1 and CDR2 from the germline V gene are SGHNT and YENEEA. The ends lost 4 bases at V and 4 bases at J; junction bases unmatched: 7. CDR3 DNA: TGTGCCAGCAGCTCAAACGGGGGGGCTTCAGATACGCAGTATTTT. As protein: CASSSNGGASDTQYF.

This clonotype occurred a few times. This chain joins TRBV27 and TRBJ2-1; TRBD2 agrees at 9 bases. The length of the CDR3 is 15 residues. V was clipped by 3 bases and J by 3 bases; unmatched bases: 3. Germline values: CDR1 MNHEY, CDR2 SMNVEV (reference sequence). Written as DNA, the CDR3 is TGTGCCAGCAGTTTGGCGGGGGGGATCTACAATGAGCAGTTCTTC. Encoded protein: CASSLAGGIYNEQFF.

The genes are TRBV11-2 and TRBJ1-5; D might be TRBD1 (5 bases). The CDR3 has 14 amino acids. Trimming took off 1 base at V and 3 bases at J, with 7 bases between the two ends. Germline-derived CDR1 and CDR2 are SGHAT and FQNNGV. CDR3 sequence (DNA): TGTGCCAGCAGCTTAGTTGGGGCCAATCAGCCCCAGCATTTT. Its translation is CASSLVGANQPQHF.

This rearrangement joins TRBV10-3 to TRBJ1-5; D call uncertain. V was trimmed by 0 bases and J by 0 bases, leaving 6 bases between them. The CDR3 contains 15 residues. Germline CDR1 is ENHRY and CDR2 is SYGVKD. The CDR3 nucleotides are TGTGCCATCAGTGAGTCCGAGAATAGCAATCAGCCCCAGCATTTT. Protein product: CAISESENSNQPQHF.

This clonotype was counted a few times. This chain joins TRBV12-3 or TRBV12-4 and TRBJ1-5; possible D gene TRBD1, 6 bases. Deletions cut 3 bases from V and 7 bases from J, with 13 bases between. This CDR3 has 14 residues. The CDR3 region is CASSFGGTWQPQHF. CDR3 DNA sequence: TGTGCCAGCAGTTTCGGGGGCACTTGGCAGCCCCAGCATTTT.

The chain is built from TRBV5-1 and TRBJ1-1, with D possibly matching TRBD1 (6 bases). CDR1 is SGHRS and CDR2 is YFSETQ in the germline V gene. CDR3 length equals 14 residues. Trimming cost V 4 bases and J 5 bases, with 15 bases left between them. The CDR3 region has the DNA TGCGCCAGCAGCAATACAGGGTCGGGGACTGAAGCTTTCTTT. Translation gives CASSNTGSGTEAFF.

The chain joins TRBV12-3 or TRBV12-4 to TRBJ2-3; 10 bases fit TRBD2. V shed 5 bases and J 5 bases; nucleotides not matched to a gene: 10. CDR3 size: 16 residues. The CDR3, as DNA: TGTGCCAGCAGTACCCTTCTAGCGGGGGAACGAGATACGCAGTATTTT. This gives the protein CASSTLLAGERDTQYF.

In its sample, this clonotype was seen many times. The genes are TRBV7-9 and TRBJ2-1; D is uncertain. CDR3 length: 15 amino acids. Germline V gene lookup returns CDR1 SEHNR and CDR2 FQNEAQ (reference sequence). V lost 2 bases and J lost 6, with 14 bases in between. CDR3 amino acids: CASSLMGGMANEQFF. CDR3 DNA: TGTGCCAGCAGCTTAATGGGTGGGATGGCCAATGAGCAGTTCTTC.

This clonotype showed up just a few times. V and J are TRBV10-2 and TRBJ2-5; no clear D. With 1 base removed from V and 7 bases from J, the gap between germline ends came to 7 bases. This CDR3 contains 12 residues. In germline, CDR1 is WSHSY, CDR2 SAAADI. This CDR3 is CASSELSGTQYF. In DNA form, the CDR3 reads TGCGCCAGCAGTGAGTTGTCGGGGACCCAGTACTTC.

The rearrangement uses TRBV27 and TRBJ2-7; weak D call: TRBD2 (6 bases). Trimming stripped 5 bases from V and 3 bases from J, with 11 bases between. The CDR3 covers 13 residues. Germline lookup yields CDR1 MNHEY and CDR2 SMNVEV (reference sequence). As DNA, the CDR3 is TGTGCCAGCAGTGAGCGGGCTCGCTACGAGCAGTACTTC. Residues: CASSERARYEQYF.